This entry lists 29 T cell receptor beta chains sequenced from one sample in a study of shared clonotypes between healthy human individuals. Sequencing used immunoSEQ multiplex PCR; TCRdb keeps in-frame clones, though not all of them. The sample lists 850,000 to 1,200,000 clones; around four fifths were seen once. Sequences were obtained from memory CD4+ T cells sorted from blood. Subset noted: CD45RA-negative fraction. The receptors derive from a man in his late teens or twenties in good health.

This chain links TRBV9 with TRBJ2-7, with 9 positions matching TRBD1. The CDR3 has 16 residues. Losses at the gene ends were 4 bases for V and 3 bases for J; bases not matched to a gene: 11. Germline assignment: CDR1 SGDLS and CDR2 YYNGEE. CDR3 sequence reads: CASSPRGPDRGYEQYF. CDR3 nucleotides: TGTGCCAGCAGCCCAAGGGGCCCGGACAGGGGCTACGAGCAGTACTTC.

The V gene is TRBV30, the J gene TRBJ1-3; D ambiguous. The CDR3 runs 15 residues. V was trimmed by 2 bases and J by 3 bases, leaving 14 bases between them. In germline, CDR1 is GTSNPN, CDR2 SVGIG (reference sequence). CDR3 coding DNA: TGTGCCTGGAGTCTCGGCGCCCGTATTGGAAACACCATATATTTT. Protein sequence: CAWSLGARIGNTIYF.

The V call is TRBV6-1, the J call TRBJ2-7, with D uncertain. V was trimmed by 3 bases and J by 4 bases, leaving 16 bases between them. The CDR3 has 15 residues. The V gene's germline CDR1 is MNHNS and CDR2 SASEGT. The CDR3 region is CASSDIQKPPYEQYF. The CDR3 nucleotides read TGTGCCAGCAGTGATATCCAAAAGCCCCCTTACGAGCAGTACTTC.

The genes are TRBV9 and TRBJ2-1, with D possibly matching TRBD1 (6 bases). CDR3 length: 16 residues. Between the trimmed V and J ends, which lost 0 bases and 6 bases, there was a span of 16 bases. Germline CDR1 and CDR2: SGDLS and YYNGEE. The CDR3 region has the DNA TGTGCCAGCAGCGTAGAAGGGGGTCGGCTTTTCAATGAGCAGTTCTTC. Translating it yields CASSVEGGRLFNEQFF.

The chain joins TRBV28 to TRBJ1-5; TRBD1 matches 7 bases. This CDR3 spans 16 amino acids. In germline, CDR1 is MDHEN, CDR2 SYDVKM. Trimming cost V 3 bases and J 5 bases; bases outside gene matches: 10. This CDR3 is CASSFLVGGEDQPQHF. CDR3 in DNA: TGTGCCAGCAGTTTCTTAGTAGGGGGCGAGGATCAGCCCCAGCATTTT.

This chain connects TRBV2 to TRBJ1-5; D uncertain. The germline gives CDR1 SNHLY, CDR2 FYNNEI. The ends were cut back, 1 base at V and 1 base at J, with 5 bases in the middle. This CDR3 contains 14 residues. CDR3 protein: CASSEGRSNQPQHF. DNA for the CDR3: TGTGCCAGCAGTGAAGGGCGGAGCAATCAGCCCCAGCATTTT.

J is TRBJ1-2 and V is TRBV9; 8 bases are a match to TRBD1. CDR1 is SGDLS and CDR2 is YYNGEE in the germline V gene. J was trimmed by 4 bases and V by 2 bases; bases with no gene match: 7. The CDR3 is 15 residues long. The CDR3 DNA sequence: TGTGCCAGCAGCGTCACATTGGACAGGGCCTATGGCTACACCTTC. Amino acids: CASSVTLDRAYGYTF.

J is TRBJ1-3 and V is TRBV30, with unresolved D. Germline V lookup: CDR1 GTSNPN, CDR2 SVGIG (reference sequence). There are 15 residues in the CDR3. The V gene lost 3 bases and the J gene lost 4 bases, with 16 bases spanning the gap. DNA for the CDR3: TGTGCCTGGAGGGCCGGAACCTGGGGAGGAAACACCATATATTTT. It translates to CAWRAGTWGGNTIYF.

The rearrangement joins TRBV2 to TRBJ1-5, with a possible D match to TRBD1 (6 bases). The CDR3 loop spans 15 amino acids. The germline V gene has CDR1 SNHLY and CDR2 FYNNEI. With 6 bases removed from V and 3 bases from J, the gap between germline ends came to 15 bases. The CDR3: CASRIQGNDNQPQHF. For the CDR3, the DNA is TGTGCCAGCAGGATACAGGGTAATGACAATCAGCCCCAGCATTTT. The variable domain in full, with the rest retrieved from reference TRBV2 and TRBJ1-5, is EPEVTQTPSHQVTQMGQEVILRCVPISNHLYFYWYRQILGQKVEFLVSFYNNEISEKSEIFDDQFSVERPDGSNFTLKIRSTKLEDSAMYFCASRIQGNDNQPQHFGDGTRLSIL.

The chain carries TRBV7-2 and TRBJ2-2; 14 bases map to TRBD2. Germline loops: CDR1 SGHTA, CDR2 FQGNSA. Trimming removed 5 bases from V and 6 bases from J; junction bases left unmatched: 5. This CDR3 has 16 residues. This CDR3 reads CASSPGTSGRSGELFF. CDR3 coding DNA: TGTGCCAGCAGCCCAGGGACTAGCGGGAGATCCGGGGAGCTGTTTTTT.

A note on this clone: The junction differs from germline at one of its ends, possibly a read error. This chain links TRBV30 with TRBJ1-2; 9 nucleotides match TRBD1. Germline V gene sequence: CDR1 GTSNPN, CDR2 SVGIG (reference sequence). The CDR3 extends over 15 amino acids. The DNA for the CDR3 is TGTGCCTGGAGGGGGGGACAGGGAGCAGCCTATAGCTACACCTTC. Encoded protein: CAWRGGQGAAYSYTF.

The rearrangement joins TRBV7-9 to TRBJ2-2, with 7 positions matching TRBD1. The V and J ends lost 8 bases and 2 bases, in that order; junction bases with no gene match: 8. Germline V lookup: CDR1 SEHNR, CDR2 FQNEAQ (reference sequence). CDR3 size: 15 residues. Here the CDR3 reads CASGLWDSNTGELFF. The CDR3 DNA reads TGTGCCAGCGGACTTTGGGACAGTAACACCGGGGAGCTGTTTTTT. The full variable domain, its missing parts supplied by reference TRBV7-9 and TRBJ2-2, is DTGVSQNPRHKITKRGQNVTFRCDPISEHNRLYWYRQTLGQGPEFLTYFQNEAQLEKSRLLSDRFSAERPKGSFSTLEIQRTEQGDSAMYLCASGLWDSNTGELFFGEGSRLTVL.

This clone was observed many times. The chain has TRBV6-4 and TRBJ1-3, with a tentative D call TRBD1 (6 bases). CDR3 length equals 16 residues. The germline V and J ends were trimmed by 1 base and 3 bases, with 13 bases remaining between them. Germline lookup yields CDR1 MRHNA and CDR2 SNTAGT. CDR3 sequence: CASSDFTQGGGNTIYF. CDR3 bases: TGTGCCAGCAGTGACTTCACACAGGGAGGTGGAAACACCATATATTTT.

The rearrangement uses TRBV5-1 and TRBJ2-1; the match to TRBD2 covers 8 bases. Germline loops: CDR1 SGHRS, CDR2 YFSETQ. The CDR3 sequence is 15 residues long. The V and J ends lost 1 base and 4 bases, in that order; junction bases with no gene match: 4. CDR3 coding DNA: TGCGCCAGCAGCTTGTCGATAGCGGGGTACAATGAGCAGTTCTTC. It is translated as CASSLSIAGYNEQFF.

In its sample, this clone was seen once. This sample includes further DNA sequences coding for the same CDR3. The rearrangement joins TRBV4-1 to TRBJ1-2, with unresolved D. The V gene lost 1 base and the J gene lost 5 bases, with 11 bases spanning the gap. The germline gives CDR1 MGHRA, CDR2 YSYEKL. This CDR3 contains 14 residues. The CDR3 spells CASSQGGSLYGYTF. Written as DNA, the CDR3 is TGCGCCAGCAGCCAAGGTGGGTCCTTATATGGCTACACCTTC.

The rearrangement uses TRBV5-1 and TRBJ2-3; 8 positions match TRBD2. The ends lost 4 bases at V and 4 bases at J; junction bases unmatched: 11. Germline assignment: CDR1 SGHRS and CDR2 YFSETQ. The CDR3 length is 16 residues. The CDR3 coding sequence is TGCGCCAGCAGCCGGGAGGGAGGGCAGATAGCAGATACGCAGTATTTT. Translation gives CASSREGGQIADTQYF.

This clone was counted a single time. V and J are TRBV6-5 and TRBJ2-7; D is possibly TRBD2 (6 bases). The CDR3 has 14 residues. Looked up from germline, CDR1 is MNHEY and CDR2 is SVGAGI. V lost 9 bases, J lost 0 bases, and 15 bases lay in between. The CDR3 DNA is TGTGCCAGTGCCCCGGGACTTGGCTCCTACGAGCAGTACTTC. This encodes CASAPGLGSYEQYF.

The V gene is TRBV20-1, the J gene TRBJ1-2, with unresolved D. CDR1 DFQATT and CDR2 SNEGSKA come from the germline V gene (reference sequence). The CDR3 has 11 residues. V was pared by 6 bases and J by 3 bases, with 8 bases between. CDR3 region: CSAGRDYGYTF. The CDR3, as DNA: TGCAGTGCCGGCCGGGACTATGGCTACACCTTC.

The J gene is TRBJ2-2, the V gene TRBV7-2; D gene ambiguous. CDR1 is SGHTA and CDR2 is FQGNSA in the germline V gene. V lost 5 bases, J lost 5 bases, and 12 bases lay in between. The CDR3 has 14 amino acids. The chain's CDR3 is CASSPKQATGELFF. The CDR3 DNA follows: TGTGCCAGCAGCCCAAAACAAGCGACCGGGGAGCTGTTTTTT.

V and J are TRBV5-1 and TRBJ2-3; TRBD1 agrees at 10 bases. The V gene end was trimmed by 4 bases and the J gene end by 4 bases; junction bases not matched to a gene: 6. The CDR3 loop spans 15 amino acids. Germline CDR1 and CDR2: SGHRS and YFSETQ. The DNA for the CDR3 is TGCGCCAGCAGCCAGGGACAGGGGATTTCAGATACGCAGTATTTT. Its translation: CASSQGQGISDTQYF. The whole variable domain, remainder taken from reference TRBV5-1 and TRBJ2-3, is KAGVTQTPRYLIKTRGQQVTLSCSPISGHRSVSWYQQTPGQGLQFLFEYFSETQRNKGNFPGRFSGRQFSNSRSEMNVSTLELGDSALYLCASSQGQGISDTQYFGPGTRLTVL.

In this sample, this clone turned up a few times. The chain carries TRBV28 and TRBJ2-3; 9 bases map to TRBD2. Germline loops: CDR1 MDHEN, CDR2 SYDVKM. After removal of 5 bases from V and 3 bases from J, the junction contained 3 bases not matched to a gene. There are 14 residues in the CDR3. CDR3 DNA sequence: TGTGCCAGCAGTACAGGACTAGCGACAGATACGCAGTATTTT. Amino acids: CASSTGLATDTQYF.

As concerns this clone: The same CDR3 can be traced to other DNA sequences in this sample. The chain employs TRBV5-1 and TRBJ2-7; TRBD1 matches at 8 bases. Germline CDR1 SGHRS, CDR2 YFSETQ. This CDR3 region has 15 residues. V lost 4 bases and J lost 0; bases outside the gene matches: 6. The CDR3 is CASSPRQGTSYEQYF. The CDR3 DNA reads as TGCGCCAGCAGCCCTCGACAGGGGACCTCCTACGAGCAGTACTTC.

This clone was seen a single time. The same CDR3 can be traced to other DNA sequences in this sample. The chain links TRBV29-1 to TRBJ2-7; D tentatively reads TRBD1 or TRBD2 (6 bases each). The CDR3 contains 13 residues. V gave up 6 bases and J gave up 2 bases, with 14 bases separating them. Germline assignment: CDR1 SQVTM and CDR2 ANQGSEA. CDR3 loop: CSVTYREAYEQYF. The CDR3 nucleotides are TGCAGCGTCACATACAGGGAGGCCTACGAGCAGTACTTC.

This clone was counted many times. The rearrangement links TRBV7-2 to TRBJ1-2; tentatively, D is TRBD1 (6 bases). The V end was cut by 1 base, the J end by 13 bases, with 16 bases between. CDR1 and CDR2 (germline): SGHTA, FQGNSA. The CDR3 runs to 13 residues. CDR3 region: CASSLVEGVLGTF. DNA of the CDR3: TGTGCCAGCAGCTTAGTAGAGGGGGTCTTAGGCACCTTC.

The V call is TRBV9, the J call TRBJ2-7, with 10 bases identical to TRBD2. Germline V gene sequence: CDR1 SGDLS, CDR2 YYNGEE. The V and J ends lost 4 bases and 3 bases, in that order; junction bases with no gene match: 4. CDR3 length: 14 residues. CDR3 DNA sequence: TGTGCCAGCAGCCCCACTAGCGGGGTCTACGAGCAGTACTTC. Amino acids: CASSPTSGVYEQYF.

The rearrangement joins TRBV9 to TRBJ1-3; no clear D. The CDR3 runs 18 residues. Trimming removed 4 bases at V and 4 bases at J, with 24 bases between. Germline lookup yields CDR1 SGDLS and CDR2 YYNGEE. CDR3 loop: CASSPLATVGRPGNTIYF. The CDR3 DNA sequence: TGTGCCAGCAGCCCGCTCGCGACGGTCGGGCGGCCCGGAAACACCATATATTTT. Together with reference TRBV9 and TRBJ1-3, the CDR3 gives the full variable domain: DSGVTQTPKHLITATGQRVTLRCSPRSGDLSVYWYQQSLDQGLQFLIQYYNGEERAKGNILERFSAQQFPDLHSELNLSSLELGDSALYFCASSPLATVGRPGNTIYFGEGSWLTVV.

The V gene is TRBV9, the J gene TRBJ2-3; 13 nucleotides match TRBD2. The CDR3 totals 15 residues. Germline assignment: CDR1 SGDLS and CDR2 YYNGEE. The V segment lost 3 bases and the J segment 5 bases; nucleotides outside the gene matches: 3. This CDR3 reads CASSAGTSGEDTQYF. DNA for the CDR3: TGTGCCAGCAGCGCCGGGACTAGCGGGGAAGATACGCAGTATTTT. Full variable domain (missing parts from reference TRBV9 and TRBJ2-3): DSGVTQTPKHLITATGQRVTLRCSPRSGDLSVYWYQQSLDQGLQFLIQYYNGEERAKGNILERFSAQQFPDLHSELNLSSLELGDSALYFCASSAGTSGEDTQYFGPGTRLTVL.

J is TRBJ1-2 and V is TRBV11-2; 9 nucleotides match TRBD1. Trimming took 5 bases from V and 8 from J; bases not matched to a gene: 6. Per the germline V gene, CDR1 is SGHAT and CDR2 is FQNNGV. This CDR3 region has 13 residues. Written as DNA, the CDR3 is TGTGCCAGCAGCCCAGGGACAGGGCAAGGCTACACCTTC. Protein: CASSPGTGQGYTF.

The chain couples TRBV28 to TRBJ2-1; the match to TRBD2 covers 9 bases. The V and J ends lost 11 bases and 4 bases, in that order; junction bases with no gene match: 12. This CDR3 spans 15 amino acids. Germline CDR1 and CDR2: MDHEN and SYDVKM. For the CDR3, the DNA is TGTGCCCATTCCCTAGGTAGCGGGAGTTACAATGAGCAGTTCTTC. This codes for CAHSLGSGSYNEQFF.